These 11 T cell receptor beta chains were all obtained from the same sample, sequenced in a study of regulatory T cells in long-lasting Graves disease. Indicated time point: newly diagnosed GD, antithyroid drugs for less than 3 months. Generation of the TCR library employed RNA extracted from PBMCs. Building of the TCR beta libraries involved iRepertoire HTBI primers and Arm-PCR of CDR3 regions. TCRdb ran MiXCR on the multiplex PCR reads and lists one entry per CDR3 protein. The profile shows around 420,000 distinct CDR3 sequences, about 15% of them singletons. This same sample was also part of a study on T cells in Graves' hyperthyroidism and ophthalmopathy.

Specimen: peripheral blood mononuclear cells (PBMCs), collected at new diagnosis, from a patient treated with antithyroid drugs. Receptors were obtained from a woman aged 40 to 50 with Graves disease.

In its sample, this clonotype was seen many times. This sequence joins TRBV7-2 and TRBJ1-2, with unresolved D. There are 13 residues in the CDR3. Looked up from germline, CDR1 is SGHTA and CDR2 is FQGNSA. Trimming took 4 bases from V and 4 from J, leaving 10 bases between them. The CDR3 spells CASSWESGYGYTF. The CDR3 DNA is TGTGCCAGCAGCTGGGAGTCTGGCTATGGCTACACCTTC.

The genes are TRBV10-2 and TRBJ1-1; D not certain. CDR1 WSHSY and CDR2 SAAADI come from the germline V gene. Between the trimmed V and J ends, which lost 4 bases and 0 bases, there was a span of 9 bases. There are 14 residues in the CDR3. CDR3 sequence reads: CASSGSAVNTEAFF. In DNA form, the CDR3 reads TGCGCCAGCAGTGGGTCAGCGGTGAACACTGAAGCTTTCTTT.

This clonotype was found many times. V usage is TRBV28 and J usage is TRBJ2-3; D is unresolved. Germline CDR1 reads MDHEN; CDR2 reads SYDVKM. The CDR3 runs 12 residues. V lost 8 bases and J 3 bases, leaving 9 bases between the germline ends. The CDR3 DNA reads as TGTGCCAGCTCGGACGGGACAGATACGCAGTATTTT. The encoded protein is CASSDGTDTQYF.

The chain recombines TRBV4-1 with TRBJ1-6, with D unclear. Trimming removed 1 base from V and 13 bases from J, with 14 bases in between. This CDR3 is 14 amino acids long. CDR1 MGHRA and CDR2 YSYEKL come from the germline V gene. CDR3 protein: CASSQVIAPGPLHF. CDR3 nucleotide sequence: TGCGCCAGCAGCCAAGTGATAGCTCCGGGGCCCCTCCACTTT.

There are many counts of this clonotype. This chain links TRBV27 with TRBJ2-7; 7 nucleotides match TRBD2. Germline lookup yields CDR1 MNHEY and CDR2 SMNVEV (reference sequence). J lost 7 bases, V lost 2 bases, and 5 bases had no gene match. This CDR3 is built from 13 residues. The CDR3 bases are TGTGCCAGCAGTTTAGGAGGCGGGAGTGAGCAGTACTTC. Encoded protein: CASSLGGGSEQYF.

This clonotype occurred many times. The V call is TRBV12-3 or TRBV12-4, the J call TRBJ2-1; a weak D match, TRBD2 (6 bases). The length of the CDR3 is 16 residues. V lost 9 bases and J 5 bases, leaving 23 bases between the germline ends. CDR3 loop: CARPRGTANNNNEQFF. Here the CDR3 DNA reads TGTGCCAGACCCCGGGGGACTGCGAATAACAACAATGAGCAGTTCTTC.

This clonotype was recorded at least ten times. The chain couples TRBV3-1 to TRBJ2-5, with 14 bases identical to TRBD2. With V trimmed by 0 bases and J by 3 bases, 3 bases remained unmatched. CDR1 LGHDT and CDR2 YNNKEL come from the germline V gene (reference sequence). This CDR3 contains 17 residues. CDR3 in amino acids: CASSQDWGLAGEETQYF. In DNA form, the CDR3 reads TGTGCCAGCAGCCAAGATTGGGGACTAGCGGGAGAAGAGACCCAGTACTTC.

This clonotype was counted at least ten times. This chain uses TRBV5-4 with TRBJ2-7; maybe TRBD2 (5 bases). Per germline, CDR1 SGHNT and CDR2 YYREEE (reference sequence). V lost 0 bases and J lost 0, with 10 bases in between. This CDR3 has 15 residues. The DNA for the CDR3 is TGTGCCAGCAGCTTGGGTGGGGAGAACTCCTACGAGCAGTACTTC. It yields the protein CASSLGGENSYEQYF.

Ten or more counts support this clonotype. This chain joins TRBV24-1 and TRBJ2-2; 7 bases are shared with TRBD1. V was clipped by 5 bases and J by 5 bases; unmatched bases: 7. This CDR3 region has 15 residues. Per the germline V gene, CDR1 is KGHDR and CDR2 is SFDVKD. CDR3 in amino acids: CATSGPTGRTGELFF. CDR3 in DNA: TGTGCCACCAGTGGACCGACAGGGAGAACCGGGGAGCTGTTTTTT.

This clonotype came up a few times. This chain uses TRBV14 with TRBJ2-1; 7 nucleotides agree with TRBD1. Germline V lookup: CDR1 SGHDN, CDR2 FVKESK. The junction had 6 bases not matched to a gene; V was cut back by 2 bases and J by 2 bases. This CDR3 is 16 amino acids long. This CDR3 reads CASSQFQGVPYNEQFF. The CDR3 DNA reads as TGTGCCAGCAGCCAATTTCAGGGGGTACCCTACAATGAGCAGTTCTTC.

There are many counts of this clonotype. The gene calls are TRBV2 and TRBJ2-2; D gene uncertain. V shed 7 bases and J shed 6 bases, with 18 bases lying between them. Germline values: CDR1 SNHLY, CDR2 FYNNEI. The CDR3 is 15 residues long. The CDR3 region has the DNA TGTGCCAGCACCCCCTTCTCTTCTTGGGCCGGGGAGCTGTTTTTT. This encodes CASTPFSSWAGELFF. The full variable domain, with the rest looked up from reference TRBV2 and TRBJ2-2, is EPEVTQTPSHQVTQMGQEVILRCVPISNHLYFYWYRQILGQKVEFLVSFYNNEISEKSEIFDDQFSVERPDGSNFTLKIRSTKLEDSAMYFCASTPFSSWAGELFFGEGSRLTVL.